The present TCR beta chain was sequenced within a study of control samples from healthy donors and cancer patients. Germline-derived CDR1 and CDR2 are MGHRA and YSYEKL. The CDR3 runs to 14 residues. The V end was cut by 3 bases, the J end by 8 bases, with 13 bases between. The table came from immunoSEQ multiplex PCR; TCRdb's copy has only in-frame clones and leaves some out. In the table there are some 130,000 clones, 80% to 95% of which are singletons. The sequencing sample was made of blood. This chain uses TRBV4-1 with TRBJ2-2, with D perhaps given as TRBD1 or TRBD2 (5 bases each). This sequence originates from a man aged 18 to 30 in good health. DNA for the CDR3: TGCGCCAGCAGCCAGGACTCCAGGGCAGGGGAGCTGTTTTTT. Translated: CASSQDSRAGELFF.